This TCR beta chain is from a study of T cell repertoires in cytomegalovirus infection. The overall study: Public signatures in TCR beta pointed to CMV infection and matching HLA type. Study-level results: CMV-specific TCR beta clonotypes restricted by HLA-C dominated the ex vivo response.

Each CDR3 protein gets one entry after TCRdb re-called the reads with MiXCR. Of 160,000 or so distinct CDR3 sequences in the sample, about a sixth were seen once. Note on this clonotype: Its antigen is currently unknown.

This CDR3 is 15 amino acids long. V lost 5 bases to trimming and J lost 1 base, with 13 bases between them. The germline CDR1 and CDR2 sequences are SGHVS and FNYEAQ. This receptor was identified in a human donor in good health (CMV status not recorded). Some clones in this sample may be carry-over from other donors' samples. The sample consisted of CD8+ T cells from PBMCs. The chain carries TRBV7-6 and TRBJ2-3; D possibly uses TRBD1 or TRBD2 (5 bases each). CDR3 DNA sequence: TGTGCCAGCAGCGATCGCCGGGACGGCACAGATACGCAGTATTTT. Amino acids: CASSDRRDGTDTQYF. Combining the CDR3 with reference TRBV7-6 and TRBJ2-3 gives the whole variable domain GAGVSQSPRYKVTKRGQDVALRCDPISGHVSLYWYRQALGQGPEFLTYFNYEAQQDKSGLPNDRFSAERPEGSISTLTIQRTEQRDSAMYRCASSDRRDGTDTQYFGPGTRLTVL.